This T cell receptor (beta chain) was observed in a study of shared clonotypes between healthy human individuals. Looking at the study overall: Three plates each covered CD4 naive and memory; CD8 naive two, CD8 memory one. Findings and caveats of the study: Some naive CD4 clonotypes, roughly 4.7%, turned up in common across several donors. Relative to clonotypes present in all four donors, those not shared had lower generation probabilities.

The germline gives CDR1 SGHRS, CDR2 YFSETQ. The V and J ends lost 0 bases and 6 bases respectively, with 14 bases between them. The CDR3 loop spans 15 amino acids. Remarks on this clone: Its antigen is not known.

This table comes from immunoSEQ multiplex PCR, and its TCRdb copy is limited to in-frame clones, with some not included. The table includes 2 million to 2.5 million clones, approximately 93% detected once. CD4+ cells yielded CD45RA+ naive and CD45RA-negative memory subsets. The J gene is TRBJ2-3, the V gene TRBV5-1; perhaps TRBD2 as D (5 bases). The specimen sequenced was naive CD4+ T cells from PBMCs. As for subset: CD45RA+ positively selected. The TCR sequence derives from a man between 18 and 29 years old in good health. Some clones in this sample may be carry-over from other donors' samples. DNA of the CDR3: TGCGCCAGCAGCTTGGAGGGAGTTCTTGGGGATACGCAGTATTTT. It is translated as CASSLEGVLGDTQYF.